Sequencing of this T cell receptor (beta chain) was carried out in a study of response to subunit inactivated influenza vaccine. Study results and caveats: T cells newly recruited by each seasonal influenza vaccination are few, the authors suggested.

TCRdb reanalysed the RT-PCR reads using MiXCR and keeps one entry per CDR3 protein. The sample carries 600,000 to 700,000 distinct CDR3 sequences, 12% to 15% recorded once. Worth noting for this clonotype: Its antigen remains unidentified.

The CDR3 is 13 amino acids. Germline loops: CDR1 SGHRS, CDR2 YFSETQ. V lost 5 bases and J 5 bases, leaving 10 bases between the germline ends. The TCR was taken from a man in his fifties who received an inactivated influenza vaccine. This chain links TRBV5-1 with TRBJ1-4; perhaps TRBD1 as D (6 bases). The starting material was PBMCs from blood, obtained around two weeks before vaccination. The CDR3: CASRTGTNEKLFF. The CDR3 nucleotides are TGCGCCAGCAGGACAGGTACCAATGAAAAACTGTTTTTT.